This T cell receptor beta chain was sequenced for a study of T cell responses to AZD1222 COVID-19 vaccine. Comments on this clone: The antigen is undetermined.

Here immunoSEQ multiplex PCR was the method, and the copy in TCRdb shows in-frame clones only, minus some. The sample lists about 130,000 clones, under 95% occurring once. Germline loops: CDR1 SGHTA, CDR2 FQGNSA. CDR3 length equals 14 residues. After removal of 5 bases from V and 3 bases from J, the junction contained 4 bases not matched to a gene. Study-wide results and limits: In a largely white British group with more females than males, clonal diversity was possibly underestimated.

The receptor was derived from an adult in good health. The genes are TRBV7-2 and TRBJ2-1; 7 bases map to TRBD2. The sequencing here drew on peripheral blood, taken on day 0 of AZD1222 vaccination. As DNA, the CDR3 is TGTGCCAGCAGCCCGGGACTAAACTACAATGAGCAGTTCTTC. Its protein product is CASSPGLNYNEQFF.